This T cell receptor (beta chain) stems from a study of T cells in Graves' hyperthyroidism and ophthalmopathy. Germline lookup yields CDR1 MNHEY and CDR2 SMNVEV (reference sequence). V was pared by 9 bases and J by 12 bases, with 18 bases between. There are 12 residues in the CDR3. The source material, RNA transcripts, was used to amplify TCR beta CDR3 regions. A set of HTBI primers served as the primers for a first-round RT-PCR of the TCR CDR3. MiXCR, run by TCRdb on the multiplex PCR reads, gives a single entry per CDR3 protein. Here the sample spans hundreds of thousands of distinct CDR3 sequences, more than 30% being singletons.

This sequence was found in a man between 18 and 29 years old with Graves' hyperthyroidism. Sequencing used blood. J is TRBJ1-3 and V is TRBV27, with D perhaps TRBD1 (5 bases). The CDR3: CASSGQLFYIYF. DNA for the CDR3: TGTGCCAGTTCTGGACAACTATTCTACATATATTTT.